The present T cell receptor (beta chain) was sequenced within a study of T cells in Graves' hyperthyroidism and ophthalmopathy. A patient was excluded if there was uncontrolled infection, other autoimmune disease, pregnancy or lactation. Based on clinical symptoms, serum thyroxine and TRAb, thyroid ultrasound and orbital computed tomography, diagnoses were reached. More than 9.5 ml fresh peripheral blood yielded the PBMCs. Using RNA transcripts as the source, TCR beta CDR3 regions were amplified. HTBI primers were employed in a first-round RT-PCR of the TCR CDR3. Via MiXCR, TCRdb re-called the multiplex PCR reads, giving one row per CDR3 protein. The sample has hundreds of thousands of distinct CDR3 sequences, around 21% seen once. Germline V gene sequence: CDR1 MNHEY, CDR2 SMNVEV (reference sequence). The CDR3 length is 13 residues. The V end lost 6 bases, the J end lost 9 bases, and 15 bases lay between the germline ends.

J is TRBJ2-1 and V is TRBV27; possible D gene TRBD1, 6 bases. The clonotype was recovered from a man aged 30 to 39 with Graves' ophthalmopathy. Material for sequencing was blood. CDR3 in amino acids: CASRLNRVGEQFF. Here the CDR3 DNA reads TGTGCCAGCAGGCTTAACAGGGTCGGTGAGCAGTTCTTC.